These T cell receptor beta chains were read from a single sample in a study of cytomegalovirus exposure and HLA in healthy donors. Method: immunoSEQ multiplex PCR; TCRdb's copy keeps in-frame clones and lacks some. The table includes about 160,000 clones, 85% detected once. The material sequenced was PBMCs. The receptors stem from a man aged 18 to 29 in good health and CMV-seropositive. CDR3s leave out the opening cysteine and the closing phenylalanine or tryptophan. The order of the fields is J gene, V gene, clone size, CDR3 protein. Clone size is not always given. Where it is, it says once, few, many or a class for expanded clones.

J gene: TRBJ2-2; V gene: TRBV14; clone size: -; CDR3 protein: ASSQDRRAGELF
J gene: TRBJ2-5; V gene: TRBV5-1; clone size: -; CDR3 protein: ASSLGLAGGREETQY
J gene: TRBJ1-3; V gene: TRBV14; clone size: -; CDR3 protein: ASSQDTPTYSGNTIY
J gene: TRBJ2-6; V gene: TRBV4-3; clone size: -; CDR3 protein: ASSHPTAGANVLT
J gene: TRBJ1-3; V gene: TRBV30; clone size: few; CDR3 protein: AWSTLTGFGSGNTIY
J gene: TRBJ1-1; V gene: TRBV13; clone size: -; CDR3 protein: ASSPRGHIMNTEAF
J gene: -; V gene: TRBV7-2; clone size: -; CDR3 protein: ASSPEPGQPYEQY
J gene: TRBJ1-6; V gene: TRBV30; clone size: -; CDR3 protein: AWSVLRTGGSPLH
J gene: TRBJ1-5; V gene: TRBV19; clone size: -; CDR3 protein: ATTTGEHSNQPQH
J gene: TRBJ1-4; V gene: TRBV11-3; clone size: -; CDR3 protein: ASSPGEKLF
J gene: TRBJ1-5; V gene: TRBV19; clone size: -; CDR3 protein: ASRAPGQPSNQPQH
J gene: TRBJ2-4; V gene: TRBV9; clone size: -; CDR3 protein: ASSGGGNIQY
J gene: TRBJ1-1; V gene: TRBV5-1; clone size: -; CDR3 protein: ASRQDSLSEAF
J gene: TRBJ1-6; V gene: TRBV7-8; clone size: -; CDR3 protein: ASSLAYLGANSPLH
J gene: TRBJ2-2; V gene: TRBV10-3; clone size: few; CDR3 protein: AIDRGERELF
J gene: TRBJ2-6; V gene: TRBV10-3; clone size: few; CDR3 protein: AISHPGANVLT
J gene: TRBJ1-1; V gene: TRBV5-5; clone size: -; CDR3 protein: ASSLGGDTEAF
J gene: TRBJ2-2; V gene: TRBV7-9; clone size: -; CDR3 protein: AWGGEHTGELF
J gene: TRBJ2-3; V gene: TRBV15; clone size: -; CDR3 protein: ATSRALAGSTDTQY
J gene: TRBJ2-7; V gene: TRBV9; clone size: -; CDR3 protein: ASSVEGVKDEQY
J gene: TRBJ1-1; V gene: TRBV19; clone size: -; CDR3 protein: ASSRTRQGGAAF
J gene: TRBJ2-3; V gene: TRBV6-5; clone size: -; CDR3 protein: ASRSSTDTQY
J gene: TRBJ2-2; V gene: TRBV7-8; clone size: -; CDR3 protein: ASSLQGAGITGELF
J gene: TRBJ1-4; V gene: TRBV11-2; clone size: -; CDR3 protein: ASSSGATNEKLF
J gene: TRBJ2-1; V gene: TRBV19; clone size: -; CDR3 protein: ATNRDRGRDEQF
J gene: TRBJ1-3; V gene: TRBV18; clone size: few; CDR3 protein: ASSETSNSGNTIY
J gene: TRBJ1-4; V gene: TRBV30; clone size: -; CDR3 protein: AWSAPGGKLF
J gene: TRBJ2-3; V gene: TRBV29-1; clone size: -; CDR3 protein: SVSQGQPTDTQY
J gene: TRBJ2-4; V gene: TRBV2; clone size: -; CDR3 protein: ASRRAGDGDSQY
J gene: TRBJ2-2; V gene: TRBV9; clone size: -; CDR3 protein: ASSSGLAGTGELF
J gene: TRBJ1-2; V gene: TRBV6-5; clone size: -; CDR3 protein: ASSYSPTGGGYT
J gene: TRBJ1-2; V gene: TRBV30; clone size: -; CDR3 protein: AWSVWGQGYGYT
J gene: TRBJ2-3; V gene: TRBV7-3; clone size: -; CDR3 protein: ASSRRPAGDTDTQY
J gene: TRBJ2-7; V gene: TRBV7-6; clone size: -; CDR3 protein: ASSATGTYEQY
J gene: TRBJ1-1; V gene: TRBV7-9; clone size: -; CDR3 protein: ASSLSSLSGSEAF
J gene: TRBJ2-7; V gene: TRBV7-9; clone size: -; CDR3 protein: ASSSTELEQY
J gene: TRBJ2-1; V gene: TRBV12-5; clone size: -; CDR3 protein: ASAPQRGFYNEQF
J gene: TRBJ2-1; V gene: TRBV11-3; clone size: -; CDR3 protein: ASSSNRGSYNEQF
J gene: TRBJ2-7; V gene: TRBV9; clone size: -; CDR3 protein: ASSVDSTGGEEQY
J gene: TRBJ2-7; V gene: TRBV7-3; clone size: -; CDR3 protein: ASSLAAGSGEQY
J gene: TRBJ2-7; V gene: TRBV4-3; clone size: -; CDR3 protein: ASSQDRQGPSYEQY
J gene: TRBJ2-1; V gene: TRBV9; clone size: -; CDR3 protein: ASSVGSNEQF
J gene: TRBJ2-5; V gene: TRBV10-3; clone size: -; CDR3 protein: AISETGQSQETQY
J gene: TRBJ2-4; V gene: TRBV2; clone size: once; CDR3 protein: ASNDRGSAKNIQY
J gene: TRBJ1-4; V gene: TRBV4-2; clone size: -; CDR3 protein: ASSQDHIATNEKLF
J gene: TRBJ2-1; V gene: TRBV13; clone size: -; CDR3 protein: ASSLGGGNEQF
J gene: TRBJ1-1; V gene: TRBV11-2; clone size: -; CDR3 protein: ASSLPPDILNTEAF
J gene: TRBJ1-2; V gene: TRBV9; clone size: once; CDR3 protein: ASSETYADRAHT
J gene: TRBJ2-5; V gene: TRBV9; clone size: -; CDR3 protein: ASSAQAGGLETQY
J gene: TRBJ2-7; V gene: TRBV27; clone size: -; CDR3 protein: ASSLLGLASYEQY
J gene: TRBJ2-6; V gene: TRBV19; clone size: once; CDR3 protein: ASSTWGQAFANVLT